Presented here are 10 T cell receptor beta chains from one specimen sequenced in a study of Tregs in tolerant kidney transplant recipients. The protocol was immunoSEQ multiplex PCR, while the TCRdb copy is restricted to in-frame clones and leaves out a portion. The data contain approximately 60,000 clones, approximately 82% of them singletons. Specimen: CD4+ T cells from blood. All receptors come from a human donor in good health.

This clone was counted a single time. The J gene is TRBJ1-2, the V gene TRBV5-4, with a possible D match to TRBD1 (5 bases). This CDR3 is built from 12 residues. The V end lost 0 bases, the J end lost 8 bases, and 8 bases lay between the germline ends. The germline gives CDR1 SGHNT, CDR2 YYREEE (reference sequence). CDR3 DNA sequence: TGTGCCAGCAGCTTGGCAGCAGGGGGCTACACCTTC. It translates to CASSLAAGGYTF.

The chain links TRBV30 to TRBJ1-1; D remains unclear. CDR3 length: 11 amino acids. Germline-derived CDR1 and CDR2 are GTSNPN and SVGIG (reference sequence). V was trimmed by 5 bases and J by 5 bases, leaving 9 bases between them. In DNA, the CDR3 is TGTGCCTGGGCGATCAGGACTGAAGCTTTCTTT. Translating gives CAWAIRTEAFF. The full variable domain, its missing parts supplied by reference TRBV30 and TRBJ1-1, is SQTIHQWPATLVQPVGSPLSLECTVEGTSNPNLYWYRQAAGRGLQLLFYSVGIGQISSEVPQNLSASRPQDRQFILSSKKLLLSDSGFYLCAWAIRTEAFFGQGTRLTVV.

A remark on this clone: This same CDR3 is encoded by further DNA sequences in the sample. V usage is TRBV28 and J usage is TRBJ2-3; D call uncertain. Germline V gene lookup returns CDR1 MDHEN and CDR2 SYDVKM. V gave up 2 bases and J gave up 0 bases, with 9 bases separating them. CDR3 length: 15 residues. The DNA of the CDR3 is TGTGCCAGCAGTTTAGTAGGAGACAGCACAGATACGCAGTATTTT. It is translated as CASSLVGDSTDTQYF.

The sample holds a few counts of this clone. The chain joins TRBV6-4 to TRBJ2-2; TRBD1 matches at 9 bases. Trimming cost V 6 bases and J 4 bases; bases outside gene matches: 9. CDR1 is MRHNA and CDR2 is SNTAGT in the germline V gene. This CDR3 has 16 amino acids. CDR3 DNA: TGTGCCAGCAGACTCTCCGGGACAGGGTTCACCGGGGAGCTGTTTTTT. Translated, it gives CASRLSGTGFTGELFF.

In regard to this clone: An end of the junction differs from the germline gene, which may be a read error. The chain is built from TRBV7-2 and TRBJ2-1; weak D call: TRBD2 (6 bases). The CDR3 length is 14 residues. The germline CDR1 and CDR2 sequences are SGHTA and FQGNSA. The CDR3 coding sequence is TGTGCCAGCAGTCATCAGTCGAGGTCGGGGGTAGGCATCTTC. This sequence encodes CASSHQSRSGVGIF. Combining the CDR3 with reference TRBV7-2 and TRBJ2-1 gives the whole variable domain GAGVSQSPSNKVTEKGKDVELRCDPISGHTALYWYRQSLGQGLEFLIYFQGNSAPDKSGLPSDRFSAERTGGSVSTLTIQRTQQEDSAVYLCASSHQSRSGVGIFGPGTRLTVL.

This sequence joins TRBV11-2 and TRBJ1-3; the match to TRBD1 covers 9 bases. V shed 8 bases, J shed 2 bases, and the junction held 10 bases outside the gene matches. In germline, CDR1 is SGHAT, CDR2 FQNNGV. The CDR3 runs to 16 residues. CDR3 sequence (DNA): TGTGCCAGCCGACCAACGGACAGGGGACCTGGAAACACCATATATTTT. It yields the protein CASRPTDRGPGNTIYF.

The chain is built from TRBV7-3 and TRBJ2-1, with no clear D. Deletions cut 1 base from V and 8 bases from J, with 12 bases between. Germline-derived CDR1 and CDR2 are SGHTA and FQGTGA. The CDR3 runs 14 residues. CDR3 DNA sequence: TGTGCCAGCAGCTTAAGGGCTGGACCGGATGAGCAGTTCTTC. Protein sequence: CASSLRAGPDEQFF.

This chain links TRBV5-4 with TRBJ1-1; 8 bases match TRBD1. The V gene's germline CDR1 is SGHNT and CDR2 YYREEE (reference sequence). There are 14 residues in the CDR3. V lost 2 bases and J lost 6; bases outside the gene matches: 6. CDR3 region: CASSFGQGTAEAFF. The CDR3 DNA is TGTGCCAGCAGCTTTGGACAGGGAACAGCTGAAGCTTTCTTT.

V is TRBV10-3 and J is TRBJ2-2; D is perhaps TRBD1 (6 bases). The CDR3 is 14 amino acids. V lost 10 bases to trimming and J lost 0 bases, with 12 bases between them. Germline CDR1 reads ENHRY; CDR2 reads SYGVKD. The CDR3 DNA is TGTGCCAGTAAGGACAGCCCGAACACCGGGGAGCTGTTTTTT. As protein: CASKDSPNTGELFF.

V is TRBV5-6 and J is TRBJ2-7; D ambiguous. Trimming shortened V by 10 bases and J by 4 bases, and 9 bases separated the two germline ends. The CDR3 consists of 10 residues. Germline-derived CDR1 and CDR2 are SGHDT and YYEEEE. The CDR3 is CAGNGYEQYF. In DNA, the CDR3 is TGTGCCGGAAACGGGTACGAGCAGTACTTC.